Presented here are 30 T cell receptor beta chains from one specimen sequenced in a study of early T cells in non-severe SARS-CoV-2 infection. Using its own MiXCR run on the 5' RACE reads, TCRdb lists one record per CDR3 protein. The data show 65,000 to 80,000 distinct CDR3 sequences, 11% seen once. What was sequenced was whole blood. These receptors all come from an adult who was a healthcare worker with PCR-confirmed SARS-CoV-2 infection or an uninfected control (not recorded which).

This clonotype was seen at least ten times. The chain combines TRBV5-8 with TRBJ1-1; tentatively, D is TRBD1 (5 bases). CDR1 is SGHTS and CDR2 is YDEGEE in the germline V gene. The CDR3 extends over 15 amino acids. V lost 4 bases and J 5 bases, leaving 18 bases between the germline ends. The CDR3 nucleotides read TGTGCCAGCAGCCAATGGGGGGGAATGGAGACTGAAGCTTTCTTT. It specifies CASSQWGGMETEAFF.

This clonotype was picked up a small number of times. The chain couples TRBV9 to TRBJ2-1; D possibly uses TRBD1 or TRBD2 (5 bases each). V was cut by 6 bases and J by 9 bases, with 16 bases left in between. Germline loops: CDR1 SGDLS, CDR2 YYNGEE. The CDR3 has 13 residues. The CDR3 loop is CASIPPAGSEQFF. The CDR3 region has the DNA TGTGCCAGCATACCCCCGGCAGGGAGTGAGCAGTTCTTC.

This clonotype was detected only a few times. The V call is TRBV11-2, the J call TRBJ1-5; weak D call: TRBD1 (5 bases). Trimming cost V 5 bases and J 2 bases, with 13 bases left between them. Germline V gene sequence: CDR1 SGHAT, CDR2 FQNNGV. This CDR3 has 15 amino acids. The CDR3 nucleotides read TGTGCCAGCAGCCCAGGGAGGGATGGCAATCAGCCCCAGCATTTT. Protein product: CASSPGRDGNQPQHF. The full variable domain, in which reference TRBV11-2 and TRBJ1-5 provide the parts outside the CDR3, is EAGVAQSPRYKIIEKRQSVAFWCNPISGHATLYWYQQILGQGPKLLIQFQNNGVVDDSQLPKDRFSAERLKGVDSTLKIQPAKLEDSAVYLCASSPGRDGNQPQHFGDGTRLSIL.

This clonotype was found a few times. The gene calls are TRBV18 and TRBJ1-1; 8 positions match TRBD1. The CDR3 contains 15 residues. Germline-derived CDR1 and CDR2 are KGHSH and LQKENI. With V trimmed by 3 bases and J by 7 bases, 10 bases remained unmatched. As DNA, the CDR3 is TGTGCCAGCTCACCGCGGACAGGGTTCACGGGTGAAGCTTTCTTT. Translation gives CASSPRTGFTGEAFF.

This clonotype was detected a few times. One end of the junction is discordant with germline, which a read error may explain. This sequence joins TRBV10-3 and TRBJ1-2; D is unclear. This CDR3 is 14 amino acids long. Germline V gene lookup returns CDR1 ENHRY and CDR2 SYGVKD. In DNA, the CDR3 is TGTGCCATGAGTGCGAGAAGGATCCAAGATGGCTACACCTTC. It encodes CAMSARRIQDGYTF.

This clonotype was picked up many times. The rearrangement links TRBV7-6 to TRBJ2-7; perhaps TRBD2 as D (6 bases). The germline CDR1 and CDR2 sequences are SGHVS and FNYEAQ. Trimming pared 0 bases from V and 6 bases from J, leaving 9 bases between. This CDR3 contains 13 residues. The CDR3 DNA sequence: TGTGCCAGCAGCTTAGCGGGGGGACTCGAGCAGTACTTC. The encoded protein is CASSLAGGLEQYF. The full variable domain, with the rest looked up from reference TRBV7-6 and TRBJ2-7, is GAGVSQSPRYKVTKRGQDVALRCDPISGHVSLYWYRQALGQGPEFLTYFNYEAQQDKSGLPNDRFSAERPEGSISTLTIQRTEQRDSAMYRCASSLAGGLEQYFGPGTRLTVT.

This clonotype has a handful of counts. V gene TRBV5-6 combines with J gene TRBJ1-1; 8 bases map to TRBD1. The CDR3 contains 15 residues. J lost 5 bases, V lost 4 bases, and 10 bases had no gene match. In germline, CDR1 is SGHDT, CDR2 YYEEEE. The DNA for the CDR3 is TGTGCCAGCAGCATCCTTCCAGGGGGCGGGACTGAAGCTTTCTTT. Protein sequence: CASSILPGGGTEAFF.

The chain combines TRBV7-8 with TRBJ2-3; TRBD2 matches 9 bases. Germline CDR1 is SGHVS and CDR2 is FQNEAQ. This CDR3 region has 15 residues. The V gene end was trimmed by 5 bases and the J gene end by 2 bases; junction bases not matched to a gene: 5. The CDR3 here is CASSNRLAVTDTQYF. DNA for the CDR3: TGTGCCAGCAGCAACCGACTAGCGGTCACAGATACGCAGTATTTT.

V usage is TRBV7-9 and J usage is TRBJ1-1; D may be TRBD1 (5 bases). The germline gives CDR1 SEHNR, CDR2 FQNEAQ (reference sequence). This CDR3 is 12 amino acids long. Trimming removed 3 bases at V and 6 bases at J, with 8 bases between. DNA for the CDR3: TGTGCCAGCAGCTTTGGGACCCCTGAAGCTTTCTTT. Its translation is CASSFGTPEAFF.

This clonotype is medium-sized. The rearrangement links TRBV27 to TRBJ2-4; 9 nucleotides match TRBD1. Germline CDR1 is MNHEY and CDR2 is SMNVEV (reference sequence). CDR3 length: 15 amino acids. Germline trimming cut 5 bases from V and 8 bases from J; bases unmatched to any gene: 10. The CDR3 DNA reads as TGTGCCAGCAGTAGCCGGGACAGGGTATCGTACATTCAGTACTTC. Translating gives CASSSRDRVSYIQYF.

This clonotype has only a few counts. This chain joins TRBV11-3 and TRBJ2-3; 7 bases are a match to TRBD1. The junction had 2 bases not matched to a gene; V was cut back by 5 bases and J by 3 bases. Germline loops: CDR1 SGHNT, CDR2 YENEEA. This CDR3 spans 13 amino acids. CDR3 coding DNA: TGTGCCAGCAGCCGCAGGGGGACAGATACGCAGTATTTT. Amino acid sequence: CASSRRGTDTQYF.

This clonotype was picked up a small number of times. The chain joins TRBV7-2 to TRBJ2-6, with D possibly matching TRBD2 (5 bases). Germline values: CDR1 SGHTA, CDR2 FQGNSA. CDR3 length equals 18 residues. V lost 1 base and J lost 0, with 13 bases in between. The CDR3: CASSLVGSLISGANVLTF. CDR3 in DNA: TGTGCCAGCAGCTTAGTGGGGAGTTTGATCTCTGGGGCCAACGTCCTGACTTTC. Based on the CDR3 plus reference TRBV7-2 and TRBJ2-6, the full variable domain is GAGVSQSPSNKVTEKGKDVELRCDPISGHTALYWYRQSLGQGLEFLIYFQGNSAPDKSGLPSDRFSAERTGGSVSTLTIQRTQQEDSAVYLCASSLVGSLISGANVLTFGAGSRLTVL.

The chain has TRBV10-3 and TRBJ2-5; 7 bases fit TRBD1. Germline V CDR1 and CDR2: ENHRY, SYGVKD. This CDR3 is 13 amino acids long. The J segment lost 4 bases and the V segment lost 6 bases, leaving 5 bases of the junction unmatched. In DNA form, the CDR3 reads TGTGCCATCAGGGCGACAGGGCCAGAGACCCAGTACTTC. Its protein is CAIRATGPETQYF.

This chain uses TRBV27 with TRBJ1-2; weak D call: TRBD1 (6 bases). The CDR3 is 13 amino acids. Germline V gene sequence: CDR1 MNHEY, CDR2 SMNVEV (reference sequence). Trimming pared 3 bases from V and 7 bases from J, leaving 12 bases between. The CDR3 nucleotides are TGTGCCAGCAGTTTGGTTAGGGGGGGTGGCTACACCTTC. Protein sequence: CASSLVRGGGYTF.

The chain is built from TRBV11-2 and TRBJ2-7; no reliable D call. The CDR3 runs 10 residues. Germline CDR1 is SGHAT and CDR2 is FQNNGV. Trimming pared 5 bases from V and 3 bases from J, leaving 2 bases between. CDR3 nucleotides: TGTGCCAGCAGCAACTACGAGCAGTACTTC. It encodes CASSNYEQYF.

This clonotype was seen many times. The chain recombines TRBV7-8 with TRBJ2-3; the match to TRBD2 covers 8 bases. The germline gives CDR1 SGHVS, CDR2 FQNEAQ. V gave up 5 bases and J gave up 4 bases; unmatched junction bases: 8. The CDR3 runs to 15 residues. CDR3 sequence reads: CASSPRAAGADTQYF. The CDR3 nucleotides are TGTGCCAGCAGCCCTAGGGCAGCGGGGGCAGATACGCAGTATTTT.

The V and J genes are TRBV15 and TRBJ1-3; D not certain. From germline, CDR1 is LNHNV and CDR2 YYDKDF (reference sequence). This CDR3 is built from 16 residues. V shed 0 bases and J shed 0 bases, with 9 bases lying between them. This CDR3 is CATSRDLGYSGNTIYF. The DNA for the CDR3 is TGTGCCACCAGCAGAGATCTCGGTTACTCTGGAAACACCATATATTTT.

The genes are TRBV20-1 and TRBJ1-5, with D hard to call. The CDR3 is made up of 14 amino acids. Trimming removed 6 bases from V and 0 bases from J, with 12 bases in between. CDR1 is DFQATT and CDR2 is SNEGSKA in the germline V gene (reference sequence). Here the CDR3 reads CSAKTDPSNQPQHF. The CDR3 bases are TGCAGTGCCAAGACTGATCCTAGCAATCAGCCCCAGCATTTT.

V and J are TRBV5-1 and TRBJ1-2, with D perhaps TRBD1 (5 bases). CDR1 is SGHRS and CDR2 is YFSETQ in the germline V gene. Trimming took off 0 bases at V and 3 bases at J, with 12 bases between the two ends. The CDR3 sequence is 15 residues long. The CDR3 loop reads CASSLEQAPHYGYTF. DNA of the CDR3: TGCGCCAGCAGCTTGGAACAGGCCCCGCACTATGGCTACACCTTC.

This clonotype was seen ten or more times. The rearrangement links TRBV3-1 to TRBJ2-5, with D possibly being TRBD1 or TRBD2 (5 bases each). CDR3 size: 16 residues. Trimming pared 1 base from V and 3 bases from J, leaving 15 bases between. Germline CDR1 reads LGHDT; CDR2 reads YNNKEL (reference sequence). The CDR3 protein is CASSQAAFGTEETQYF. The CDR3 region has the DNA TGTGCCAGCAGCCAAGCGGCTTTTGGGACGGAAGAGACCCAGTACTTC.

V is TRBV7-2 and J is TRBJ2-3, with no clear D. Trimming shortened V by 3 bases and J by 5 bases, and 12 bases separated the two germline ends. The CDR3 runs 14 residues. CDR1 and CDR2 (germline): SGHTA, FQGNSA. The CDR3 sequence: CASSFSGRVDTQYF. In DNA form, the CDR3 reads TGTGCCAGCAGCTTCTCCGGGCGAGTAGATACGCAGTATTTT.

This clonotype was observed a single time. The chain is built from TRBV30 and TRBJ2-6, with a weak D call TRBD1 (5 bases). The CDR3 contains 15 residues. Germline lookup yields CDR1 GTSNPN and CDR2 SVGIG (reference sequence). The V gene lost 2 bases and the J gene lost 0 bases, with 8 bases spanning the gap. CDR3 region: CAWSTQVSGANVLTF. The CDR3 DNA follows: TGTGCCTGGAGTACACAGGTCTCTGGGGCCAACGTCCTGACTTTC.

The chain carries TRBV12-3 or TRBV12-4 and TRBJ1-1; 7 bases align to TRBD1. The CDR3 loop spans 14 amino acids. The V gene end was trimmed by 6 bases and the J gene end by 2 bases; junction bases not matched to a gene: 6. CDR3 loop: CASSPGQTNTEAFF. The CDR3 region has the DNA TGTGCCAGCAGCCCGGGACAGACAAACACTGAAGCTTTCTTT.

This clonotype turned up a few times. The rearrangement links TRBV29-1 to TRBJ2-2, with 10 bases matching TRBD2. The CDR3 length is 14 residues. After removal of 6 bases from V and 2 bases from J, the junction contained 3 bases not matched to a gene. Germline CDR1 reads SQVTM; CDR2 reads ANQGSEA. The CDR3 spells CSVASGGNTGELFF. In nucleotides, the CDR3 is TGCAGCGTCGCTAGCGGGGGAAACACCGGGGAGCTGTTTTTT.

This clonotype was counted once. A junction end diverges from the germline sequence, so it may reflect a read error. The rearrangement links TRBV7-9 to TRBJ2-7; D is perhaps TRBD2 (6 bases). This CDR3 region has 15 residues. Germline-derived CDR1 and CDR2 are SEHNR and FQNEAQ (reference sequence). CDR3 residues: CAGSFGGLSSYEQYF. The CDR3 coding sequence is TGTGCCGGCAGCTTCGGGGGACTCAGCTCCTACGAGCAGTACTTC.

The V call is TRBV23-1, the J call TRBJ2-6; either TRBD1 or TRBD2 may fit D (6 bases each). TRBV23-1 is filed as an ORF, its function uncertain. With 0 bases removed from V and 3 bases from J, the gap between germline ends came to 12 bases. The length of the CDR3 is 17 residues. The DNA of the CDR3 is TGCGCCAGCAGTCAATCTCCAGGGGAGGATGGGGCCAACGTCCTGACTTTC. This gives the protein CASSQSPGEDGANVLTF.

CDR3 amino acids: CASSAGQDANYGYTF. CDR3 sequence (DNA): TGTGCCAGTAGTGCCGGACAAGATGCTAACTATGGCTACACCTTC. This chain links TRBV19 with TRBJ1-2; D possibly corresponds to TRBD1 (5 bases). Germline CDR1 LNHDA, CDR2 SQIVND (reference sequence). Between the trimmed V and J ends, which lost 5 bases and 0 bases, there was a span of 13 bases. The CDR3 loop spans 15 amino acids.

The chain joins TRBV5-1 to TRBJ2-1, with 11 bases lining up with TRBD2. The CDR3 length is 16 residues. Germline CDR1 and CDR2: SGHRS and YFSETQ. The junction had 8 bases not matched to a gene; V was cut back by 3 bases and J by 6 bases. The DNA of the CDR3 is TGCGCCAGCAGCTCCGGCGAGGGACTAGCGGTCAATGAGCAGTTCTTC. This translates into CASSSGEGLAVNEQFF.

Turning to this clonotype: The germline gene is not matched at one end of the junction; a read error may be the cause. The chain combines TRBV9 with TRBJ1-1; D call uncertain. The CDR3 is 14 residues long. Germline CDR1 and CDR2: SGDLS and YYNGEE. The CDR3 sequence is CVSSVGQRNTEAFF. The CDR3 nucleotides are TGTGTCAGCAGCGTAGGGCAGCGGAACACTGAAGCTTTCTTT. Drawing the rest from reference TRBV9 and TRBJ1-1, the complete variable domain is DSGVTQTPKHLITATGQRVTLRCSPRSGDLSVYWYQQSLDQGLQFLIQYYNGEERAKGNILERFSAQQFPDLHSELNLSSLELGDSALYFCVSSVGQRNTEAFFGQGTRLTVV.

This clonotype was counted at least ten times. Written as DNA, the CDR3 is TGTGCCAGCAGCCAGGGCCACACGAACACTGAAGCTTTCTTT. Amino acids: CASSQGHTNTEAFF. The chain recombines TRBV3-1 with TRBJ1-1, with D hard to call. CDR3 size: 14 residues. Germline V gene lookup returns CDR1 LGHDT and CDR2 YNNKEL (reference sequence). Trimming shortened V by 3 bases and J by 1 base, and 9 bases separated the two germline ends.